This T cell receptor beta chain was captured by sequencing in a study of tumor-infiltrating lymphocytes in localized non-small cell lung cancer. This clone appeared once. Using immunoSEQ multiplex PCR, the repertoire was profiled, and TCRdb retains in-frame clones only, with some absent. Of about 21,000 clones in the sample, roughly three quarters are singletons; the top ten hold approximately 3.6%. This CDR3 is 15 amino acids long. The V end lost 0 bases, the J end lost 8 bases, and 13 bases lay between the germline ends. CDR1 and CDR2 from the germline V gene are SGHAT and FQNNGV. The TCR comes from a human donor with non-small cell lung cancer. The rearrangement joins TRBV11-2 to TRBJ1-4, with a weak D call TRBD1 (5 bases). Sequencing was done on a sample of lung tumor tissue. CDR3 amino acids: CASSLDGANREKLFF. CDR3 nucleotide sequence: TGTGCCAGCAGCTTAGACGGGGCGAACAGGGAAAAACTGTTTTTT.